This T cell receptor beta chain was identified during a study of blood T cell repertoires in COVID-19. As for the study in general: Specimens from acute and convalescent COVID-19 originated in the United States, Italy and Spain. Nucleic acid was either cDNA or gDNA, and it came from T cells, B-cell-depleted T cells, or PBMCs.

Trimming took 3 bases from V and 5 from J; bases not matched to a gene: 10. The length of the CDR3 is 16 residues. CDR1 is KGHDR and CDR2 is SFDVKD in the germline V gene. In the original analysis: How many nucleated cells were present was estimated from reference gene primer amplification. The data were produced by immunoSEQ multiplex PCR, yet TCRdb's version contains in-frame clones alone and is incomplete. The V and J calls and the clone size are those of that table, but D and trimming were determined from the DNA. The data hold roughly 220,000 clones, with around 80% observed a single time. The chain employs TRBV24-1 and TRBJ2-5; 8 bases are shared with TRBD1. The sequenced sample was peripheral blood. This TCR was recovered from a man in his thirties or forties with active or convalescent COVID-19. In DNA form, the CDR3 reads TGTGCCACCAGTGATCTAACTGGGACAGGCGGGGAGACCCAGTACTTC. Translation gives CATSDLTGTGGETQYF.